These 21 T cell receptor beta chains originate from one sample sequenced in a study of blood T cell repertoires in COVID-19. This table comes from immunoSEQ multiplex PCR, and its TCRdb copy is limited to in-frame clones, with some not included. The sample records about 74,000 clones, 75% to 80% being singletons. The sequenced material came from peripheral blood. The receptor set was obtained from a human donor in a cohort sampled during active COVID-19.

V gene TRBV28 combines with J gene TRBJ2-7, with 8 bases matching TRBD1. Germline V CDR1 and CDR2: MDHEN, SYDVKM. This CDR3 region has 16 residues. With V trimmed by 3 bases and J by 5 bases, 12 bases remained unmatched. The CDR3 is CASSLTKGQGADEQYF. In nucleotides, the CDR3 is TGTGCCAGCAGTTTGACTAAGGGGCAGGGGGCGGACGAGCAGTACTTC. The full variable domain, in which reference TRBV28 and TRBJ2-7 provide the parts outside the CDR3, is DVKVTQSSRYLVKRTGEKVFLECVQDMDHENMFWYRQDPGLGLRLIYFSYDVKMKEKGDIPEGYSVSREKKERFSLILESASTNQTSMYLCASSLTKGQGADEQYFGPGTRLTVT.

The chain carries TRBV5-1 and TRBJ2-5; D might be TRBD2 (5 bases). The CDR3 is 15 residues long. Germline CDR1 and CDR2: SGHRS and YFSETQ. Trimming removed 2 bases from V and 3 bases from J, with 14 bases in between. The CDR3 loop reads CASSFTRAREETQYF. The CDR3 region has the DNA TGCGCCAGCAGCTTCACGCGGGCCCGGGAAGAGACCCAGTACTTC.

V is TRBV5-4 and J is TRBJ2-3; 8 bases are shared with TRBD2. The germline CDR1 and CDR2 sequences are SGHNT and YYREEE (reference sequence). The V segment lost 4 bases and the J segment 2 bases; nucleotides outside the gene matches: 15. This CDR3 is 18 amino acids long. This CDR3 reads CASSPGGLAGRFTDTQYF. For the CDR3, the DNA is TGTGCCAGCAGCCCCGGGGGGCTAGCGGGTAGGTTCACAGATACGCAGTATTTT. Looking up the rest from reference TRBV5-4 and TRBJ2-3 gives the full variable domain: ETGVTQSPTHLIKTRGQQVTLRCSSQSGHNTVSWYQQALGQGPQFIFQYYREEENGRGNFPPRFSGLQFPNYSSELNVNALELDDSALYLCASSPGGLAGRFTDTQYFGPGTRLTVL.

The chain links TRBV28 to TRBJ2-1, with D perhaps matching TRBD2 (5 bases). Germline loops: CDR1 MDHEN, CDR2 SYDVKM. The ends were cut back, 2 bases at V and 10 bases at J, with 6 bases in the middle. The CDR3 runs 11 residues. The CDR3: CASSLREEQFF. The DNA of the CDR3 is TGTGCCAGCAGTTTACGGGAAGAGCAGTTCTTC.

This clone was detected a few times. This rearrangement joins TRBV18 to TRBJ2-2; 8 bases fit TRBD2. Germline CDR1 reads KGHSH; CDR2 reads LQKENI. V was clipped by 3 bases and J by 7 bases; unmatched bases: 10. CDR3 length: 16 residues. CDR3 nucleotide sequence: TGTGCCAGCTCACCGAATATCCGGGAGGGCGGCGGGGAGCTGTTTTTT. The encoded protein is CASSPNIREGGGELFF. The entire variable domain, with the rest obtained from reference TRBV18 and TRBJ2-2, is as follows: NAGVMQNPRHLVRRRGQEARLRCSPMKGHSHVYWYRQLPEEGLKFMVYLQKENIIDESGMPKERFSAEFPKEGPSILRIQQVVRGDSAAYFCASSPNIREGGGELFFGEGSRLTVL.

The rearrangement joins TRBV10-3 to TRBJ2-7; weak D call: TRBD1 (6 bases). V was trimmed by 8 bases and J by 1 base, leaving 15 bases between them. Germline V gene data show CDR1 as ENHRY and CDR2 as SYGVKD. This CDR3 has 14 amino acids. The CDR3 is CAIPKGEYSYEQYF. Here the CDR3 DNA reads TGTGCCATCCCAAAGGGGGAGTATTCCTACGAGCAGTACTTC.

A few counts support this clone. The gene calls are TRBV5-1 and TRBJ2-5; D is possibly TRBD2 (6 bases). The CDR3 is made up of 15 amino acids. Germline lookup yields CDR1 SGHRS and CDR2 YFSETQ. Trimming took 0 bases from V and 1 from J, leaving 10 bases between them. The CDR3 nucleotides are TGCGCCAGCAGCTTGGCCCCCGGGGGCCAAGAGACCCAGTACTTC. This gives the protein CASSLAPGGQETQYF.

This rearrangement joins TRBV7-7 to TRBJ1-4; TRBD1 matches at 9 bases. Germline V lookup: CDR1 SSHAT, CDR2 FNYEAQ (reference sequence). The CDR3 is 15 amino acids. V trimming: 5 bases; J trimming: 6 bases; junction bases outside the gene matches: 7. The CDR3: CASSPQTGGHEKLFF. DNA of the CDR3: TGTGCCAGCAGCCCCCAGACAGGGGGACATGAAAAACTGTTTTTT.

This chain uses TRBV4-1 with TRBJ1-5; TRBD1 matches at 9 bases. J gave up 3 bases and V 6 bases, and 6 bases lay outside the gene matches. The CDR3 extends over 15 amino acids. Germline V gives CDR1 MGHRA, CDR2 YSYEKL. CDR3 DNA sequence: TGCGCCAGCAGTCGGACAGGGGATTACAATCAGCCCCAGCATTTT. Translating it yields CASSRTGDYNQPQHF.

This chain connects TRBV5-8 to TRBJ2-7; weak D call: TRBD1 (7 bases). This CDR3 contains 17 residues. Trimming took 4 bases from V and 6 from J, leaving 26 bases between them. Germline loops: CDR1 SGHTS, CDR2 YDEGEE. The CDR3 coding sequence is TGTGCCAGCAGCCCTCGTCGGCCGGGACAGCGGGTCGGCGAGCAGTACTTC. Translating gives CASSPRRPGQRVGEQYF.

The V call is TRBV27, the J call TRBJ2-5; possibly TRBD1 for D (6 bases). From germline, CDR1 is MNHEY and CDR2 SMNVEV (reference sequence). Trimming took 3 bases from V and 1 from J, leaving 15 bases between them. This CDR3 is built from 16 residues. The DNA of the CDR3 is TGTGCCAGCAGTTTCACAGGGTATAGAGGCCAAGAGACCCAGTACTTC. It encodes CASSFTGYRGQETQYF.

V and J are TRBV3-1 (or the pseudogene TRBV3-2) and TRBJ2-7, with 10 bases aligning to TRBD2. Germline values: CDR1 LGHDT, CDR2 YNNKEL (reference sequence). The CDR3 loop spans 14 amino acids. V lost 1 base to trimming and J lost 6 bases; unmatched junction nucleotides: 3. DNA of the CDR3: TGTGCCAGCAGCCAAGGTAGCGGGAGGCCCGAGCAGTACTTC. It yields the protein CASSQGSGRPEQYF.

The V gene is TRBV27, the J gene TRBJ2-7; maybe TRBD1 (5 bases). The CDR3 has 15 residues. V shed 5 bases and J shed 1 base, with 15 bases lying between them. From germline, CDR1 is MNHEY and CDR2 SMNVEV (reference sequence). CDR3 residues: CASSGIRAGSYEQYF. The CDR3 DNA reads TGTGCCAGCAGTGGCATCAGGGCCGGGTCCTACGAGCAGTACTTC.

The CDR3 region is CASRFDRALAKNIQYF. The DNA for the CDR3 is TGCGCCAGCAGATTTGACAGGGCCCTAGCCAAAAACATTCAGTACTTC. V is TRBV5-1 and J is TRBJ2-4, with 7 bases aligning to TRBD1. V lost 5 bases and J lost 0; bases outside the gene matches: 8. From germline, CDR1 is SGHRS and CDR2 YFSETQ. The CDR3 length is 16 residues.

Regarding this clone: This CDR3 fails to terminate in the conserved phenylalanine or tryptophan, so it likely reflects a read error. The DNA is omitted, as the CDR3 cannot be located on it reliably, and the CDR3 follows TCRdb's listing. This rearrangement joins TRBV3-1 (or the pseudogene TRBV3-2) to TRBJ2-7; TRBD2 is taken as the D call from the table, unchecked against the DNA. The CDR3 adds up to 12 amino acids, both ends counted. Germline lookup yields CDR1 LGHDT and CDR2 YNNKEL (reference sequence). The CDR3 spells CASSQQKGTPSL.

The rearrangement links TRBV7-2 to TRBJ1-3, with D hard to call. V shed 0 bases and J shed 1 base, with 4 bases lying between them. In germline, CDR1 is SGHTA, CDR2 FQGNSA. The CDR3 contains 14 residues. CDR3 DNA: TGTGCCAGCAGCTTAGCGCTATCTGGAAACACCATATATTTT. Amino acids: CASSLALSGNTIYF.

V usage is TRBV9 and J usage is TRBJ2-2; 10 nucleotides line up with TRBD2. V lost 0 bases to trimming and J lost 5 bases; unmatched junction nucleotides: 7. This CDR3 comprises 17 residues. Germline CDR1 is SGDLS and CDR2 is YYNGEE. In DNA form, the CDR3 reads TGTGCCAGCAGCGTAGGGGCTAGCGGGAGCGGAACCGGGGAGCTGTTTTTT. Translating gives CASSVGASGSGTGELFF.

V gene TRBV24-1 combines with J gene TRBJ1-5, with 7 positions matching TRBD1. Looked up from germline, CDR1 is KGHDR and CDR2 is SFDVKD. Unmatched junction bases numbered 9, after V lost 3 bases and J lost 2 bases. CDR3 length equals 17 residues. CDR3 DNA: TGTGCCACCAGTGATCGTGAGGGGGCAGGTGGCAATCAGCCCCAGCATTTT. It codes for CATSDREGAGGNQPQHF.

The CDR3 coding sequence is TGTGCCAGCAGCTTATTAGGGGGGGCCGGGGGAGCTTTCTTT. Encoded protein: CASSLLGGAGGAFF. The chain has TRBV7-9 and TRBJ1-1; a weak D match, TRBD1 (6 bases). Trimming cost V 2 bases and J 10 bases, with 17 bases left between them. Germline CDR1 SEHNR, CDR2 FQNEAQ (reference sequence). The CDR3 is made up of 14 amino acids.

The genes are TRBV19 and TRBJ2-5; D gene uncertain. Germline CDR1 LNHDA, CDR2 SQIVND (reference sequence). Trimming removed 9 bases from V and 2 bases from J, with 13 bases in between. There are 13 residues in the CDR3. CDR3 protein: CASNHGLQETQYF. The CDR3 region has the DNA TGTGCCAGCAACCACGGGTTACAAGAGACCCAGTACTTC.

This clone was counted only a few times. The chain is built from TRBV11-2 and TRBJ1-1; 7 bases agree with TRBD1. There are 14 residues in the CDR3. V gave up 5 bases and J gave up 5 bases; unmatched junction bases: 8. CDR1 is SGHAT, CDR2 FQNNGV, per germline. CDR3 coding DNA: TGTGCCAGCAGCCCTCGACAGGGAAGGACTGAAGCTTTCTTT. The encoded protein is CASSPRQGRTEAFF.